The sequence of this T cell receptor (beta chain) was determined in a study of blood T cell repertoires in COVID-19. Study overall: Samples of COVID-19 (acute and convalescent) were obtained from the United States, Italy and Spain.

Per the germline V gene, CDR1 is MNHNY and CDR2 is SVGAGI (reference sequence). This CDR3 region has 12 residues. Trimming pared 6 bases from V and 7 bases from J, leaving 12 bases between. Clones were sequenced by immunoSEQ multiplex PCR, and TCRdb holds only the in-frame ones, with some missing. The profile shows some 300,000 clones, 87% of them singletons. The specimen was peripheral blood. This sequence was found in a man between 18 and 29 years old with active or convalescent COVID-19. This chain connects TRBV6-6 to TRBJ1-1, with a tentative D call TRBD1 (6 bases). Here the CDR3 DNA reads TGTGCCAGCAGCGAAACAGGGCTTGAAGCTTTCTTT. Translation gives CASSETGLEAFF.